The T cell receptor beta chain described here comes from a study of beta chain features in type 1 diabetes (dated by TCRdb to 2016 to 2018). As for the study more broadly: No differences in mean age, gender distribution, total cell number or subset yield were found between patients and healthy donors. Naive and central memory subsets were obtained from all 30 or so donors, but regulatory and stem cell-like memory subsets were isolated from only 8 patients and 8 healthy donors. The study compared TCRB repertoires of sorted circulating CD4+ T cell subsets between recently diagnosed type 1 diabetes patients and matched healthy donors. A total of just under 110,000,000 sorted cells were examined across all samples, and RNA yield correlated strongly with the number of cells per subset.

The entire isolated RNA was reverse transcribed using the High Capacity cDNA Reverse Transcription Kit, and thus expressed TCRB transcripts were sequenced. Naive, central memory and regulatory T cell samples underwent deep immunoSEQ sequencing, averaging around 3.7 million total reads per sample. Sorted cells were lysed in RLT buffer and RNA was extracted with DNase-treated RNeasy Micro or Mini kits, depending on cell number. To prevent cross-contamination, each cell subset was processed individually, whereas patient and healthy donor samples were processed jointly. Using the immunoSEQ multiplex PCR, TCRB sequences were amplified from cDNA into 87-bp fragments spanning the CDR3 region. Sequencing of the amplicons was done on the Illumina HiSeq platform. Turning to the authors' computational methods: PCR bias was corrected computationally using synthetic template baselines, and reads within Hamming distance 2 were collapsed, with unmergeable singletons discarded. Reads were aligned against IMGT so that V, D and J genes, CDR3 length and insertions or deletions at six rearrangement sites could be assigned. Within each subset, clonotype counts were normalized to sorted cell number, after which true diversity and Gini coefficients were computed with the tcR R package. The overlap coefficient, calculated on TCRB nucleotide sequences, was used to quantify repertoire sharing. The clones in this table, taken by TCRdb from immuneACCESS, are in-frame only. Not every clone is retained; where verified, under half of the shortfall comes from an unresolved V gene, and the cause of the rest is unknown. V and J calls and clone size follow that table, whereas D and trimming were derived from the DNA. The sample table holds about 150,000 clones, of which approximately 8.7% were seen once. The biggest ten clones account for 0.65% to 0.9% of the sample.

Concerning this clone itself: Its antigen remains undetermined. No base quality information exists; no much larger clone differs at one position.

The paper's findings and limits, for the study overall: At VDJ recombination sites, type 1 diabetes patients had fewer insertions and more deleted nucleotides, which implies abnormalities in thymic rearrangement. Naive, central memory and regulatory TCRB repertoires appeared more similar among patients than among healthy donors. Type 1 diabetes patients showed a moderate but significant shortening of TCRB CDR3 length in all four CD4+ subsets. HLA sub-analyses involved small numbers of individuals, so any influence of HLA type on TCRB rearrangement remained unresolved. PCR might favor shorter templates, but patient and control samples were amplified and corrected together, so any skew would affect both groups equally. Because cDNA was sequenced instead of genomic DNA, highly expressing activated cells could be over-represented, though the groups showed no difference in activation or CD3 levels.

Each donor gave one peripheral blood draw, averaging approximately 120 mL, which was collected into heparinised tubes. A BD FACSAria II and a panel including CD45RO, CCR7, CD25, CD127, CD95 and CD27 were used to sort naive, central memory, regulatory and stem cell-like memory CD4+ T cells. A purity above 95% was achieved for all sorted populations. PBMCs were isolated immediately by Lymphoprep density gradient centrifugation and stained directly without culture. So that batch effects would be minimized, each experiment stained and sorted samples in pairs, pairing one healthy donor with one patient. According to the germline V gene (reference sequence), CDR1 reads GTSNPN and CDR2 reads SVGIG. The CDR3 runs 15 amino acids, cysteine and phenylalanine included. The CDR3 DNA has 45 bases and is translated from base 1.

The sequencing input was central memory CD4+ T cells from blood. The chain employs TRBV30 and TRBJ1-1, and 9 junctional nucleotides match TRBD1. The origin of this receptor is a woman aged 30 to 39 with type 1 diabetes. The CDR3 region has the sequence CAYNRGQGINTEAFF. The DNA sequence is as follows: TGTGCATACAACAGGGGGCAAGGAATCAACACTGAAGCTTTCTTT.